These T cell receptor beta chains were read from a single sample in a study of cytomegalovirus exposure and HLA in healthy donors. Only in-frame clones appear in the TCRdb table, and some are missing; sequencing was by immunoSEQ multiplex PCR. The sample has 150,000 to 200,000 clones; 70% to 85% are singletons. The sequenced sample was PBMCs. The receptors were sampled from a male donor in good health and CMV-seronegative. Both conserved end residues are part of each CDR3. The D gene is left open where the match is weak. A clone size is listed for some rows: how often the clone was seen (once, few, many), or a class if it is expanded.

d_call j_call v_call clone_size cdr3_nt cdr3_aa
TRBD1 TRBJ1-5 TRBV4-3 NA TGCGCCAGCAGCCTTGAGCTCGGGACAGGCAATCAGCCCCAGCATTTT CASSLELGTGNQPQHF
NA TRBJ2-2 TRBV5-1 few TGCGCCAGCAGCTTCCAGGGGGGCACCGGGGAGCTGTTTTTT CASSFQGGTGELFF
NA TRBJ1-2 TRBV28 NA TGTGCCAGCAGTCCCCCCGGGCGGGTGCCCGGCTACACCTTC CASSPPGRVPGYTF
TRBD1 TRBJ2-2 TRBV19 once TGTGCCAGTAGTATCGACAGGGGGCGGACGGTAGGGGAGCTGTTTTTT CASSIDRGRTVGELFF
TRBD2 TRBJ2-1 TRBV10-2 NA TGCGCCAGCAACGAGGGACTAGCGGGGGGTCATGAGCAGTTCTTC CASNEGLAGGHEQFF
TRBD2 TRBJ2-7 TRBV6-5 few TGTGCCAGCAGTCACCGGGGGGTCTCCTACGAGCAGTACTTC CASSHRGVSYEQYF
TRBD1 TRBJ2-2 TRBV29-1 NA TGCAGCGTTGGGGACAGGGGGGACACCGGGGAGCTGTTTTTT CSVGDRGDTGELFF
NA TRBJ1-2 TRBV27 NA TGTGCCAGCAGTCCTTATACCCCCCTTAAAGAGAGGTATGGCTACACCTTC CASSPYTPLKERYGYTF
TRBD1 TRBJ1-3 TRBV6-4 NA TGTGCCAGCAGTGAGGGGACAGGGCCTGGAAACACCATATATTTT CASSEGTGPGNTIYF
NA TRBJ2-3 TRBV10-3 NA TGTGCCATCAGTGACTTTCTCTCGGGGGGCGGGGGAGATACGCAGTATTTT CAISDFLSGGGGDTQYF
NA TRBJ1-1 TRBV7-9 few TGTGCCAGCAGCTTAGCACATGGAGGTGAAGCTTTCTTT CASSLAHGGEAFF
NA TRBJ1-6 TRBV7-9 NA TGTGCCAGCAGCTGGGGGGATTCACCCCTCCACTTT CASSWGDSPLHF
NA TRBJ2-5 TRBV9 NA TGTGCCAGCAGCGTAGATGGGGCGGTACAAGAGACCCAGTACTTC CASSVDGAVQETQYF
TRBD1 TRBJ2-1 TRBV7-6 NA TGTGCCAGCAGCCAACAGGGGACCGAGCAGTTCTTC CASSQQGTEQFF
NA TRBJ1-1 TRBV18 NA TGTGCCAGCTCACCAATGACATCTTTCGTGAACACTGAAGCTTTCTTT CASSPMTSFVNTEAFF
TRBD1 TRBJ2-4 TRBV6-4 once TGTGCCAGCCCAGGGACAGGTAAAAACATTCAGTACTTC CASPGTGKNIQYF
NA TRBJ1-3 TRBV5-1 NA TGCGCCAGCAGCTTAGGAGACTCTGGAAACACCATATATTTT CASSLGDSGNTIYF
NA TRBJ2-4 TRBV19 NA TGTGCCAGTAGTGATAGACTCAAAAACATTCAGTACTTC CASSDRLKNIQYF
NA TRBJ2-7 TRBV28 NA TGTGCTACCCACGGTGGTTTAGCGTACGAGCAGTACTTC CATHGGLAYEQYF
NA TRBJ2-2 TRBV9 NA TGTGCCAGCAGCGTAAACACAGGGTATCGAGGAGGGGAGCTGTTTTTT CASSVNTGYRGGELFF
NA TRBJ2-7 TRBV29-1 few TGCAGCGTTAAGCCATCTTTTTCCTACGAGCAGTACTTC CSVKPSFSYEQYF
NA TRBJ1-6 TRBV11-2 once TGCGCCAGCAGCTTAGAACAGCTCTATAATTCACCCCTCCACTTT CASSLEQLYNSPLHF
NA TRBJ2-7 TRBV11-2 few TGTGCCAGCAGCTACGGACTGAGCTCCTACGAGCAGTACTTC CASSYGLSSYEQYF
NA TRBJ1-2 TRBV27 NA TGTGCCAGCAGTCGTCAGACAGGTTCTAACTATGGCTACACCTTC CASSRQTGSNYGYTF
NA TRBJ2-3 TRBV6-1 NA TGTGCCAGCGGGGCAGGGATCGCAGATACGCAGTATTTT CASGAGIADTQYF
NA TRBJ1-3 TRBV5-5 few TGTGCCAGCAGCTTTATGGGGGGAGGAAACACCATATATTTT CASSFMGGGNTIYF
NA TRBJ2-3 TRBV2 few TGTGCCAACTCCCTCATCCCTAGCACAGATACGCAGTATTTT CANSLIPSTDTQYF
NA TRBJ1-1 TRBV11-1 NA TGTGCCAGCAGCCCCCGTCGGGGGACTGAAGCTTTCTTT CASSPRRGTEAFF
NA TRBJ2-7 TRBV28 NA TGTGCCAGCACGAGGAGCTCCTACGAGCAGTACTTC CASTRSSYEQYF
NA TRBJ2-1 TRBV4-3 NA TGCGCCAGCAGCCCTACGGAGGTCAATGAGCAGTTCTTC CASSPTEVNEQFF
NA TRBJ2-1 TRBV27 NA TGTGCCAGCCGTGATACTAGTTCCTACAATGAGCAGTTCTTC CASRDTSSYNEQFF
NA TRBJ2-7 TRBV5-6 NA TGTGCCAGCAGCCAGGGAAATGTGGGAGAGCAGTACTTC CASSQGNVGEQYF
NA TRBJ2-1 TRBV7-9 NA TGTGCCAGCAGCCCCGGACAGTACAATGAGCAGTTCTTC CASSPGQYNEQFF
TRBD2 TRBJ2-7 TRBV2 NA TGTGCCAGCAGTTCCGGACTAGCGGGGGGGCGCGAGCAGTACTTC CASSSGLAGGREQYF
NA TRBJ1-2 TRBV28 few TGTGCCAGCAGTTTATGGCCTCGGCAGGACTATGGCTACACCTTC CASSLWPRQDYGYTF
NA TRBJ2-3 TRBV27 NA TGTGCCAGCAGCGCTCTACCCTCAGCGCGGGATACGCAGTATTTT CASSALPSARDTQYF
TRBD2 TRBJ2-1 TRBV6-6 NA TGTGCCACCAGGACCATAGCGGGAAGGAATGAGCAGTTCTTC CATRTIAGRNEQFF
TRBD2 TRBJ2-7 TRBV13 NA TGTGCCAGCAGCTTCTTTAGCACTAGCGGGAGTTACGAGCAGTACTTC CASSFFSTSGSYEQYF
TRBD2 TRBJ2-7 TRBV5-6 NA TGTGCCAGCAGCTTGGGACTAGCGGGTTTCTACGAGCAGTACTTC CASSLGLAGFYEQYF
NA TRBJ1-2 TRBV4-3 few TGCGCCAGCAGCCAACAGGGCCGGAACTATGGCTACACCTTC CASSQQGRNYGYTF
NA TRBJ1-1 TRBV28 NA TGTGCTTGCGGCGGCGGAGTGGGGGGGACTGAAGCTTTCTTT CACGGGVGGTEAFF
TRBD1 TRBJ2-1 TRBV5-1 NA TGCGCCAGCAGCTTGGCCGGGACAGGGTTGAACAATGAGCAGTTCTTC CASSLAGTGLNNEQFF
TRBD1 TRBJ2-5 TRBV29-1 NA TGCAGCGTGCAGCACAGGGGCCGGGAGACCCAGTACTTC CSVQHRGRETQYF
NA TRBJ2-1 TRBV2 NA TGTGCCAGCAGTGCAGAAAGCTCCTACAATGAGCAGTTCTTC CASSAESSYNEQFF
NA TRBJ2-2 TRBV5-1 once TGCGCCAGCAGCTTGGGGGGACTTGCTGGCACCGGGGAGCTGTTTTTT CASSLGGLAGTGELFF